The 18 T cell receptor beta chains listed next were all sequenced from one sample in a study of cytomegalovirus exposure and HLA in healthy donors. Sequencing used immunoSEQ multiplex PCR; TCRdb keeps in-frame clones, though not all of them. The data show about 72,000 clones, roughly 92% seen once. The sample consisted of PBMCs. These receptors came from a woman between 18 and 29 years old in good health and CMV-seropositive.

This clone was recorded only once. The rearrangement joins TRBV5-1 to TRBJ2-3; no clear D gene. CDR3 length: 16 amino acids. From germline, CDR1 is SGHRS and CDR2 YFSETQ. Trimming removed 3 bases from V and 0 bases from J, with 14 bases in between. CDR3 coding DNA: TGCGCCAGCAGCTCGCTCCTGATGGGCAGCACAGATACGCAGTATTTT. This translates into CASSSLLMGSTDTQYF.

The CDR3 DNA reads as TGTGCCATCAGTTCCGCCGAGGGAGGCTACACCTTC. It encodes CAISSAEGGYTF. The genes are TRBV10-3 and TRBJ1-2, with unresolved D. Per the germline V gene, CDR1 is ENHRY and CDR2 is SYGVKD. The CDR3 sequence is 12 residues long. Trimming took 5 bases from V and 8 from J, leaving 12 bases between them.

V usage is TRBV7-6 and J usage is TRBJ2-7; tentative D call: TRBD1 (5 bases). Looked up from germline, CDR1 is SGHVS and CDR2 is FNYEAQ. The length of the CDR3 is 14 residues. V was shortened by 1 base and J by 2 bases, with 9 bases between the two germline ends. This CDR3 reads CASSLGGLAYEQYF. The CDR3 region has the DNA TGTGCCAGCAGCTTAGGGGGCCTCGCCTACGAGCAGTACTTC.

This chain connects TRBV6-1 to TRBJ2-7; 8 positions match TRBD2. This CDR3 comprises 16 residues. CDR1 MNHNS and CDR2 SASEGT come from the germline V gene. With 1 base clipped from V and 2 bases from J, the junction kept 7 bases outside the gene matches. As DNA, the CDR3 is TGTGCCAGCAGTGAAGGGCTGCGGGAGGTGCCCTACGAGCAGTACTTC. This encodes CASSEGLREVPYEQYF.

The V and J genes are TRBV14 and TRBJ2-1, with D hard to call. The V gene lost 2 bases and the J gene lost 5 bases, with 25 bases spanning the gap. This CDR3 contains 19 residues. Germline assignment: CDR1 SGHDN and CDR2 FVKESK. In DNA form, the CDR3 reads TGTGCCAGCAGCCAACTAGTAAGTTCCCGTAATACTAAAGACAATGAGCAGTTCTTC. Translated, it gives CASSQLVSSRNTKDNEQFF. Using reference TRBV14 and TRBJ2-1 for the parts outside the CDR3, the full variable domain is EAGVTQFPSHSVIEKGQTVTLRCDPISGHDNLYWYRRVMGKEIKFLLHFVKESKQDESGMPNNRFLAERTGGTYSTLKVQPAELEDSGVYFCASSQLVSSRNTKDNEQFFGPGTRLTVL.

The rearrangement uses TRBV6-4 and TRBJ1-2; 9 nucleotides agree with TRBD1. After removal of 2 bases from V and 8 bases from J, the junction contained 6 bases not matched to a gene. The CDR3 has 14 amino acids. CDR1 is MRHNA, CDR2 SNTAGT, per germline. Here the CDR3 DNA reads TGTGCCAGCAGTGACACACCGGGACAGGGAGGCTACACCTTC. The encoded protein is CASSDTPGQGGYTF.

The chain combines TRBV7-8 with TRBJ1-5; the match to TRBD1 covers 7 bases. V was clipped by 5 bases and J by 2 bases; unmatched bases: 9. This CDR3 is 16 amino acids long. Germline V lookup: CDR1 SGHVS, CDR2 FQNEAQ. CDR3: CASSATGGQGNQPQHF. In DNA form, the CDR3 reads TGTGCCAGCAGCGCGACAGGAGGACAGGGCAATCAGCCCCAGCATTTT. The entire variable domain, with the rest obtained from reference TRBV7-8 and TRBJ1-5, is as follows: GAGVSQSPRYKVAKRGQDVALRCDPISGHVSLFWYQQALGQGPEFLTYFQNEAQLDKSGLPSDRFFAERPEGSVSTLKIQRTQQEDSAVYLCASSATGGQGNQPQHFGDGTRLSIL.

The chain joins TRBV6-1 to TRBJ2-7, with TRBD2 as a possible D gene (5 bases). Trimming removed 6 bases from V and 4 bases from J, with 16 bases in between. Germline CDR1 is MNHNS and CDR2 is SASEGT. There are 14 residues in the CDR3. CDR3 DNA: TGTGCCAGCAGCCTACAGCCGGGATTATACGAGCAGTACTTC. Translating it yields CASSLQPGLYEQYF.

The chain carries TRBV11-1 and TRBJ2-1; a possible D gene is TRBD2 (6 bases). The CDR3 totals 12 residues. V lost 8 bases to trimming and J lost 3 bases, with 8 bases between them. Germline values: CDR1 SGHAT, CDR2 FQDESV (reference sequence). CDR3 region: CASGGNYNEQFF. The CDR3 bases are TGTGCCAGCGGAGGGAACTACAATGAGCAGTTCTTC.

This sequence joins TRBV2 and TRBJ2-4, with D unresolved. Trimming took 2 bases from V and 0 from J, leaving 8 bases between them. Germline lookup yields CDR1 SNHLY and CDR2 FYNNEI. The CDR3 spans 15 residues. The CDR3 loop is CASSESQLAKNIQYF. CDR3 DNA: TGTGCCAGCAGTGAAAGTCAACTAGCCAAAAACATTCAGTACTTC.

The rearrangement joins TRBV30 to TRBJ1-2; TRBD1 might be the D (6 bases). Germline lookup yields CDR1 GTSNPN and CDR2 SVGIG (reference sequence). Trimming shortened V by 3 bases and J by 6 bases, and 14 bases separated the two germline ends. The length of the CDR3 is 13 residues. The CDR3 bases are TGTGCCTGGAGATCCCACAGGGAAAATGGCTACACCTTC. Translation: CAWRSHRENGYTF. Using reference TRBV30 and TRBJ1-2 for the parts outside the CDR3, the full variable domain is SQTIHQWPATLVQPVGSPLSLECTVEGTSNPNLYWYRQAAGRGLQLLFYSVGIGQISSEVPQNLSASRPQDRQFILSSKKLLLSDSGFYLCAWRSHRENGYTFGSGTRLTVV.

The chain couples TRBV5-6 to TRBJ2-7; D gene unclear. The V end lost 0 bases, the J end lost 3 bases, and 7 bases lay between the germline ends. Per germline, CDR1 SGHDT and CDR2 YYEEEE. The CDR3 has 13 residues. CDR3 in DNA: TGTGCCAGCAGCTTGGGGGCAGGCTACGAGCAGTACTTC. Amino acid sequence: CASSLGAGYEQYF.

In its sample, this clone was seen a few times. The CDR3 bases are TGTGCCAGCAGCTTTAGCGGGGGGTTCACAGATACGCAGTATTTT. This encodes CASSFSGGFTDTQYF. The chain couples TRBV11-2 to TRBJ2-3; TRBD2 aligns across 10 bases. Germline V gene lookup returns CDR1 SGHAT and CDR2 FQNNGV. This CDR3 is built from 15 residues. J was trimmed by 2 bases and V by 3 bases; bases with no gene match: 2.

CDR3 DNA: TGTGCCAGCAGCTCCTCCTTAGGGACAAGCGGAGAGACCCAGTACTTC. Translated: CASSSSLGTSGETQYF. The gene calls are TRBV11-3 and TRBJ2-5; D is perhaps TRBD1 (6 bases). V was cut by 4 bases and J by 4 bases, with 19 bases left in between. CDR1 is SGHNT and CDR2 is YENEEA in the germline V gene. The CDR3 is 16 residues long.

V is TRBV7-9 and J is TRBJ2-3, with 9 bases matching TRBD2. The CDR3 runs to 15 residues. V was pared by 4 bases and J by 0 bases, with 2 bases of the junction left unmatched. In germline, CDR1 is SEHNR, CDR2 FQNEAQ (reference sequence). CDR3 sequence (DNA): TGTGCCAGCAGCTCGCTAGCGGGAAGCACAGATACGCAGTATTTT. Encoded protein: CASSSLAGSTDTQYF.

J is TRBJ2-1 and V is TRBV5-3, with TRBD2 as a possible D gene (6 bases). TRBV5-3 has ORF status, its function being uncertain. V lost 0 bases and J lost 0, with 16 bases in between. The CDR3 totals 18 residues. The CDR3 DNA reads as TGTGCCAGAAGCTTGGTTGATGCATCAGCGGGCTCCTACAATGAGCAGTTCTTC. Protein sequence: CARSLVDASAGSYNEQFF.

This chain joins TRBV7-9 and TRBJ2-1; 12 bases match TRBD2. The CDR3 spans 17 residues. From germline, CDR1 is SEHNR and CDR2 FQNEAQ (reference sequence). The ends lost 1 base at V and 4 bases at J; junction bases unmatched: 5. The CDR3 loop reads CASSLVGGTSGYNEQFF. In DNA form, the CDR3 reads TGTGCCAGCAGCTTAGTGGGAGGGACTAGCGGGTACAATGAGCAGTTCTTC.

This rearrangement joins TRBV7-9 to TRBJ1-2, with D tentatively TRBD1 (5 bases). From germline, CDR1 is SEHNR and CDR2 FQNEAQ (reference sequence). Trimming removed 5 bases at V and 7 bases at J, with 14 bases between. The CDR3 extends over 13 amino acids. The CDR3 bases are TGTGCCAGCAGCCCAGAAGGGGTCGGTGGCTACACCTTC. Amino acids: CASSPEGVGGYTF.